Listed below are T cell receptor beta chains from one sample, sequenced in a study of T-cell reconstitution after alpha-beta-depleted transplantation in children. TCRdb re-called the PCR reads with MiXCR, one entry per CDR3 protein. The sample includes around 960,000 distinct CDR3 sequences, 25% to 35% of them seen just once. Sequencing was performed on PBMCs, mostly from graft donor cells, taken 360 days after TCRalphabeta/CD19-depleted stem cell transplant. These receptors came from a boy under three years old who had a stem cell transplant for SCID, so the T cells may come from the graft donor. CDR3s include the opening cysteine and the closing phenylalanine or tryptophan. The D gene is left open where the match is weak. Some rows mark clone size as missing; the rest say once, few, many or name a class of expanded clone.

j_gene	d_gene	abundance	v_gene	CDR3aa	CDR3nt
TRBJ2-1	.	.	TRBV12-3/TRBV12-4	CASSNRDHEQFF	TGTGCCAGCAGTAACCGGGACCATGAGCAGTTCTTC
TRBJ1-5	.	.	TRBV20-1	CSASMRRRGAGSNQPQHF	TGCAGTGCTAGCATGAGGAGGCGGGGGGCGGGAAGCAATCAGCCCCAGCATTTT
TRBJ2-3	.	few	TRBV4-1	CASSDPSRGTQYF	TGCGCCAGCAGCGATCCGTCCAGGGGTACGCAGTATTTT
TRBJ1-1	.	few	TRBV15	CATSLYGPPGAEAFF	TGTGCCACCAGCTTATACGGGCCCCCCGGGGCTGAAGCTTTCTTT
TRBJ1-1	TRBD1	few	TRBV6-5	CASSYSWLTRQGNTEAFF	TGTGCCAGCAGTTACTCCTGGCTTACGCGACAGGGGAACACTGAAGCTTTCTTT
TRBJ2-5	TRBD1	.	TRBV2	CASRIRRVQGAETQYF	TGTGCCAGCCGAATTCGACGGGTTCAGGGGGCTGAGACCCAGTACTTC
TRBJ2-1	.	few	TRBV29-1	CSVEDRHVEQFF	TGCAGCGTTGAAGATCGCCACGTTGAGCAGTTCTTC
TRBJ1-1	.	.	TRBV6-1	CASSGERNVRTEAFF	TGTGCCAGCAGTGGGGAGCGAAACGTCCGCACTGAAGCTTTCTTT
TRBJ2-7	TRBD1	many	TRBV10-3	CAISESTGARRYEQYF	TGTGCCATCAGTGAGTCGACAGGGGCGAGAAGATACGAGCAGTACTTC
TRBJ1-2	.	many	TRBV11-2	CASSLDGDSGYTF	TGTGCCAGCAGCTTAGATGGGGATTCGGGCTACACCTTC
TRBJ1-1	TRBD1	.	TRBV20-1	CCARVAKGGLMNTEAFF	TGCTGTGCTAGAGTGGCTAAAGGGGGCTTGATGAACACTGAAGCTTTCTTT
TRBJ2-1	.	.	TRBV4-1	CASSQDQGGGYNEQFF	TGCGCCAGCAGCCAAGATCAGGGAGGGGGGTACAATGAGCAGTTCTTC
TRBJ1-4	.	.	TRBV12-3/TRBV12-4	CASSFRGQLNEKLFF	TGTGCCAGCAGTTTCCGTGGGCAGTTGAATGAAAAACTGTTTTTT
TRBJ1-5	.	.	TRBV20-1	CSASAVSNQPQHF	TGCAGTGCTAGTGCGGTTAGCAATCAGCCCCAGCATTTT